This T cell receptor beta chain stems from a study of shared clonotypes between healthy human individuals. General study findings and limits: Shared across a few donors were around 5% of the naive CD4 clonotypes. Non-shared clonotypes displayed generation probabilities falling below those of clonotypes present in all four donors.

There are 13 residues in the CDR3. CDR1 and CDR2 (germline): WSHSY, SAAADI. Assay: immunoSEQ multiplex PCR; the TCRdb copy retains only in-frame clones and omits some. This sample carries about 320,000 clones, around 86% of them seen once, and the ten largest clones take 15% to 20%. All the donors were Caucasian adults who lived in Nashville, Tennessee. With respect to this clone: The antigen remains undetermined.

The sequence was collected from a man aged 18-30 years in good health. The material sequenced was memory CD8+ T cells sorted from blood. Specified subset: CD45RO+ cells pooled with CCR7-negative TemRA cells. This rearrangement joins TRBV10-2 to TRBJ2-7; 9 bases are a match to TRBD2. The CDR3 loop reads CTTKRGAEGEQYF. Here the CDR3 DNA reads TGCACCACCAAGCGGGGGGCCGAGGGCGAGCAGTACTTC.